This TCR beta chain emerged from a study of T cells after yellow fever vaccination. Study results and caveats: FACS-sorted repertoires could harbor abundant contaminating bulk-population clonotypes. Post-booster repertoires contained most primary-vaccination clones again (roughly 96% CD4, approximately 86% CD8).

TCRdb reprocessed the 5' RACE reads via MiXCR and lists one record per CDR3 protein. The data show tens of thousands of distinct CDR3 sequences, roughly 5.9% seen once. Trimming took off 5 bases at V and 0 bases at J, with 12 bases between the two ends. The CDR3 length is 14 residues. Germline V gives CDR1 DFQATT, CDR2 SNEGSKA (reference sequence). The sample here was PBMCs, either bulk or a sorted T-cell subset (CD4+, CD8+, memory, or dextramer-sorted; not recorded which), taken on the day of the yellow fever booster vaccination. This rearrangement joins TRBV20-1 to TRBJ2-3; tentative D call: TRBD2 (6 bases). This TCR came from a man younger than 40 who received the YFV17D yellow fever vaccine. CDR3 protein: CSARPGTSTDTQYF. The CDR3 coding sequence is TGCAGTGCTCGACCCGGGACTAGCACAGATACGCAGTATTTT.